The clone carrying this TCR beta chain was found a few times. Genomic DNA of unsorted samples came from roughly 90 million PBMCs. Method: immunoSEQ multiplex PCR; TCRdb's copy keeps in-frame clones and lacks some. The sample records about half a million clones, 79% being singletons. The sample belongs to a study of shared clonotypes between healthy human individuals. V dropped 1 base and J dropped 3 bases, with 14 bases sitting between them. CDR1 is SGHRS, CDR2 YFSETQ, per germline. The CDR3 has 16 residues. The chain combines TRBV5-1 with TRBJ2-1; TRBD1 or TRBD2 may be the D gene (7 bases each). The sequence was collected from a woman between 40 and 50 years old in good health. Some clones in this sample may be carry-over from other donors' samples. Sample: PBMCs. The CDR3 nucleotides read TGCGCCAGCAGCTTGATCCCCAGGGGGGGCTACAATGAGCAGTTCTTC. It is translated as CASSLIPRGGYNEQFF.